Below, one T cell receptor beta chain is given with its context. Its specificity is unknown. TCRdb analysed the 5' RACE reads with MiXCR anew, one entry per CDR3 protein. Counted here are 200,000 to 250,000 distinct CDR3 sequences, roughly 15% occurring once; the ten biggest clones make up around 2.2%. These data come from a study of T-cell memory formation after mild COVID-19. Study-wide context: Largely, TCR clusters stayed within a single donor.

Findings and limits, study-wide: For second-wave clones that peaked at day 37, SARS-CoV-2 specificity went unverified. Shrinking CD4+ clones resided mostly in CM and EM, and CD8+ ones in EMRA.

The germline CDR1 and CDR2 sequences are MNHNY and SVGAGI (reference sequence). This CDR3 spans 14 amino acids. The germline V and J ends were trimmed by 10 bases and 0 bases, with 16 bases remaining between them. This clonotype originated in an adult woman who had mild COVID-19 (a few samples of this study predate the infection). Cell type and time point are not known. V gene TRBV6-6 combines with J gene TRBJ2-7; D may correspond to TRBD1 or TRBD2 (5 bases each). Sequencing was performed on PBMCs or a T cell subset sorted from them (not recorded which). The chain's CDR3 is CATVDGAYSYEQYF. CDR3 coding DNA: TGTGCCACCGTGGACGGGGCCTACTCCTACGAGCAGTACTTC.